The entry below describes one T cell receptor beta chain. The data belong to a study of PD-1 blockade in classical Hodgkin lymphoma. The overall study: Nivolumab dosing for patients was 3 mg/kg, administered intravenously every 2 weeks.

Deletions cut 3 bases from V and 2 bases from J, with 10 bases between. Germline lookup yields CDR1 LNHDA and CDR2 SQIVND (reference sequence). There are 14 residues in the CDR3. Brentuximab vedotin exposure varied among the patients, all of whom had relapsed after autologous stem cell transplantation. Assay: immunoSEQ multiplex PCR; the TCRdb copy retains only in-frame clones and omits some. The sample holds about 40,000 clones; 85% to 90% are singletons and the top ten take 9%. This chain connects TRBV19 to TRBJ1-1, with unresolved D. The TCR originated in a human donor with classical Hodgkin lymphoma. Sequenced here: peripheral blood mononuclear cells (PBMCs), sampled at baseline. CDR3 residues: CASSIPGRNTEAFF. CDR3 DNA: TGTGCCAGTAGTATCCCGGGAAGAAACACTGAAGCTTTCTTT.